The clone carrying this TCR beta chain was found many times. Germline-derived CDR1 and CDR2 are DFQATT and SNEGSKA (reference sequence). The CDR3 is made up of 13 amino acids. J gave up 0 bases and V 6 bases, and 2 bases lay outside the gene matches. These data belong to a study of human T cells and chemical hapten exposure. Turning to the study itself: Per-sample variation in TCR yield stemmed mainly from small pooled library volume differences.

As for time point: patch test 2, 6 weeks after DPC sensitization. Treatment denoted: therapeutic diphenylcyclopropenone sensitization with weekly scalp DPC. TCRdb recomputed calls from the RACE reads with MiXCR, one row per CDR3 protein. Of more than 75,000 distinct CDR3 sequences listed, about 9.3% are singletons. This clonotype was sampled from a woman in her 40s with alopecia areata. Some clones in this sample may be carry-over from other donors' samples. The sequenced sample was whole blood, obtained in connection with sensitization to the hapten diphenylcyclopropenone (DPC). The chain has TRBV20-1 and TRBJ2-1; TRBD2 matches 7 bases. The CDR3 sequence: CSARTSSYNEQFF. The CDR3 DNA follows: TGCAGTGCCCGGACTAGCTCCTACAATGAGCAGTTCTTC.